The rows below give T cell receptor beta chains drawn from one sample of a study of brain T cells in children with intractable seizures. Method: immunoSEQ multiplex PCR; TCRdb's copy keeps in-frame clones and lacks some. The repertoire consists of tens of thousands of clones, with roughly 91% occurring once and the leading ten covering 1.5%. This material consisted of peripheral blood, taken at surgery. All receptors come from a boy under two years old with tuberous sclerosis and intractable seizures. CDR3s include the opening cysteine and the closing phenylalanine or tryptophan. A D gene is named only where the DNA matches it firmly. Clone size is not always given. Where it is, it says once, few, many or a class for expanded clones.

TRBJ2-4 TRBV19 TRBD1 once TGTGCCAGTAGTATGGACAGGAAAAACATTCAGTACTTC CASSMDRKNIQYF
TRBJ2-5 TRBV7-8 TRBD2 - TGTGCCAGCAGCTTAGCGGGGCGGACTAGCGGGAGTCAAGAGACCCAGTACTTC CASSLAGRTSGSQETQYF
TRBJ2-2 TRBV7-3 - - TGTGCCAGCAGCTTATCTGGGGACGCCGGGGAGCTGTTTTTT CASSLSGDAGELFF
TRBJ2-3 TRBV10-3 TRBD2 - TGTGCCATCAGTGGTAGCGGGGGCACAGATACGCAGTATTTT CAISGSGGTDTQYF
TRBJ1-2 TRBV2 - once TGTGCCAGGGACAGAAACTATGGCTACACCTTC CARDRNYGYTF
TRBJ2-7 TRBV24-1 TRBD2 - TGTGCCACCAGTGATTTGGAGACTAGCATATCTCGGGCCGGGGAGCAGTACTTC CATSDLETSISRAGEQYF
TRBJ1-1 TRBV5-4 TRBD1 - TGTGCCAGCAGCTTTTACAGGGGGCCCACTGAAGCTTTCTTT CASSFYRGPTEAFF
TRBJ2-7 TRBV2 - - TGTGCCAGCAACCTGTTGAGGTCCTACCACGAGCAGTACTTC CASNLLRSYHEQYF
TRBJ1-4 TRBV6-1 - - TGTGCCAGCAGTGACCCTAAGACATTTTCTGAAAAACTGTTTTTT CASSDPKTFSEKLFF
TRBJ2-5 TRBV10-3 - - TGTGCCATCAGGGTTCAAACTGGAGAGACCCAGTACTTC CAIRVQTGETQYF
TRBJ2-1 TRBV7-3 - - TGTGCCAGCAGCTGGGGGATCCGGGACTTTTGGAGGAATGAGCAGTTCTTC CASSWGIRDFWRNEQFF
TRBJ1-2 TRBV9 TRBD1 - TGTGCCAGCAGCCCGACAGGGTGGGACAGGGGGTTTAACTATGGCTACACCTTC CASSPTGWDRGFNYGYTF
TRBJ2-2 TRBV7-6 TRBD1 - TGTGCCAGCAGAGCGGACAGGGCGAACACCGGGGAGCTGTTTTTT CASRADRANTGELFF
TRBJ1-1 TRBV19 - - TGTGCCACCCACATGGGGGCCAGGAACACTGAAGCTTTCTTT CATHMGARNTEAFF
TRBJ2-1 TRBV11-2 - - TGTGCCAGCAGCTATTATCCCCCCCCGCAAATAGATGAGCAGTTCTTC CASSYYPPPQIDEQFF
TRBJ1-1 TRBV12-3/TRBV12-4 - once TGTGCCAGCAGTTTTTTGGGCAGCGGAGCTTTCTTT CASSFLGSGAFF
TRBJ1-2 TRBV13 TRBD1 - TGTGCCAGCAGCTCGAACCCCGGGACAGGGGGGGGATATGGCTACACCTTC CASSSNPGTGGGYGYTF
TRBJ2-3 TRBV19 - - TGTGCCAGTAGTGGCCCACGGGGCACAGATACGCAGTATTTT CASSGPRGTDTQYF
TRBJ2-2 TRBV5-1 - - TGCGCCAGCAAAAGACAGGTTCGCACCGGGGAGCTGTTTTTT CASKRQVRTGELFF